This T cell receptor (beta chain) was sequenced for a study of blood T cells in healthy people across ages. The CDR3 is made up of 14 amino acids. V was cut by 6 bases and J by 7 bases, with 13 bases left in between. Comments on this clonotype: Its matching antigen is unknown.

General study points: Unsorted PBMC material precluded a definitive naive versus antigen-experienced comparison.

Next came a second PCR, run for roughly 6 to 11 cycles, which used a sample-barcoded 5' primer along with a J-beta primer mix. TCRdb reanalysed the 5' RACE reads using MiXCR and keeps one entry per CDR3 protein. The table shows about 650,000 distinct CDR3 sequences, with roughly 30% occurring only once. Ranging in age from about 6 to 95, the donors were healthy Caucasian individuals from Russia. The clonotype was recovered from a woman aged 80 or older in good health. The sample was blood. This sequence joins TRBV12-3 or TRBV12-4 and TRBJ1-6; tentative D call: TRBD1 (6 bases). The CDR3 region has the DNA TGTGCCAGCAGGCAAACAGGGTTCAATTCACCCCTCCACTTT. Translating gives CASRQTGFNSPLHF.